The entry below describes one TCR beta chain. This clone has a single count. The antigen it binds to is not known. No much larger clonotype is one base removed from it; base qualities were not supplied. The immunoSEQ Assay, a bias-controlled multiplex PCR, was used to amplify TCRbeta CDR3 regions from genomic DNA. The authors processed their data as follows. The number of nucleated cells in each sample was estimated by amplification of reference gene primers within the assay. Sequence reads were collapsed and filtered to measure the absolute abundance of every unique TCRbeta CDR3 rearrangement. For each sample, productive Simpson clonality was calculated as the square root of Simpson's diversity index across productive rearrangements. Entries here come from immuneACCESS through TCRdb and include only in-frame sequences with V and J called. Some clones fail to appear in such tables; in the studies checked, an unresolved V gene covers under half of the shortfall, and the cause of the remainder is unknown. V and J calls plus clone size are reproduced from that table; the DNA served to infer D and trimming. The table for this sample lists about 380,000 clones; about 90% of them were counted only once. The ten biggest clones cover around 3% of the sample.

Enrolling through a virtual design, the prospective study's participants ranged in age from roughly 18 to 89 years and lived across more than 20 United States geographic areas. Cohort assignment in the prospective study relied on participant-reported clinical history from a screening survey and a study questionnaire. For ImmuneRACE Cohort 3, a participant was defined as recovered based on two consecutive negative NP/OP PCR tests, clearance by a healthcare professional, or resolution of symptoms. Mobile phlebotomists in the prospective study collected whole blood, serum and a nasopharyngeal or oropharyngeal swab from every participant. Participants in the prospective study had the option to provide additional blood draws and questionnaires over a roughly 2-month period. Before DNA extraction, blood samples from the prospective study were shipped at room temperature or frozen. Reading the germline V gene (reference sequence) gives CDR1 MNHEY and CDR2 SMNVEV. V and J lose 7 bases and 0 bases, and a span of 13 bases separates them. The CDR3 contains 15 residues, cysteine and phenylalanine counted. Kept here is only the CDR3 DNA, which spans 45 bases and is read in frame from base 1.

This sample stems from a study of blood T cell repertoires in COVID-19 (dated by TCRdb to the early 2020s). Notes on the research overall: Collaborator samples came from the United States, Italy and Spain and covered acute and convalescent phases of COVID-19. The prospective study material was composed of cDNA or gDNA derived from T cells, B-cell-depleted T cells, or PBMCs. The dataset comprised deeply sampled blood TCRbeta repertoires from subjects exposed to, actively infected with, or recovered from COVID-19. The repertoires were made available in a free public database intended to serve as a resource for research on the immune response to SARS-CoV-2. The samples were drawn from two sources: the first 160 participants of the ongoing ImmuneRACE study, and 1,200 or so subjects contributed by 6 global collaborators. Nearly every sample came with metadata listing a de-identified subject ID, COVID-19 status, age in years and sex. Where available, HLA class I and class II types were taken from metadata supplied by the sample provider and were not determined by assay-based typing.

What the authors observed across the whole study: The quantity of clinical and demographic metadata differed by source and by participant and was supplied without curation.

Rearrangement joined TRBV27 to TRBJ2-1, and the D gene may be TRBD1, 5 bases matching. Sequenced sample: PBMCs or T cells enriched from blood (not recorded which). The sequence was collected from a woman in her 30s who had recovered from COVID-19. At the DNA level, the sequence is TGTGCCAGCAATGTACTTAGGGGCTCCTACAATGAGCAGTTCTTC. The encoded protein is CASNVLRGSYNEQFF.